A selection of T cell receptor beta chains follows, all from one sample in a study of beta chain features in type 1 diabetes. Produced via immunoSEQ multiplex PCR; TCRdb's table is partial and in-frame only. The sample includes some 900,000 clones, 15% to 20% of them seen just once. Sequencing used naive CD4+ T cells from blood. Receptor source: a woman under 30 in good health. CDR3s include the opening cysteine and the closing phenylalanine or tryptophan. The order of the fields is clone size, D gene, V gene, J gene, CDR3 protein, CDR3 DNA. A D gene is named only where the DNA matches it firmly. Size is omitted from some rows. Given values are once, few, many or a class for expanded clones.

few	NA	TRBV18	TRBJ2-3	CASSSGPYTDTQYF	TGTGCCAGCTCATCAGGTCCTTACACAGATACGCAGTATTTT
few	NA	TRBV19	TRBJ2-6	CASSPSPDSGANVLTF	TGTGCCAGTAGTCCCTCGCCAGACTCTGGGGCCAACGTCCTGACTTTC
NA	NA	TRBV6-1	TRBJ1-5	CASSPSDNQPQHF	TGTGCCAGCAGCCCAAGCGACAATCAGCCCCAGCATTTT
few	TRBD1	TRBV28	TRBJ2-7	CASSRARQGSYYEQYF	TGTGCCAGCAGTCGCGCGAGACAGGGGTCATACTACGAGCAGTACTTC
few	NA	TRBV27	TRBJ1-1	CASSFRKGTEAFF	TGTGCCAGCAGTTTCCGCAAAGGCACTGAAGCTTTCTTT
NA	NA	TRBV5-4	TRBJ2-5	CASSLDTPAIGTQYF	TGTGCCAGCAGCTTGGATACCCCAGCCATCGGGACCCAGTACTTC
few	TRBD2	TRBV4-1	TRBJ2-3	CASSQKGLAGGGPDTQYF	TGCGCCAGCAGCCAAAAGGGACTAGCGGGAGGTGGCCCAGATACGCAGTATTTT
few	TRBD2	TRBV19	TRBJ2-1	CASSKGTSGNEQFF	TGTGCCAGTAGTAAAGGGACTAGCGGAAATGAGCAGTTCTTC
NA	TRBD2	TRBV4-3	TRBJ2-1	CASSHLSGRKNEQFF	TGCGCCAGCAGCCACCTTAGCGGGAGGAAGAATGAGCAGTTCTTC
few	NA	TRBV6-5	TRBJ1-1	CASSYRAYSGNTEAFF	TGTGCCAGCAGTTACCGCGCCTATAGCGGGAACACTGAAGCTTTCTTT
few	NA	TRBV6-5	TRBJ2-7	CASSYFRSYEQYF	TGTGCCAGCAGTTACTTCAGATCCTACGAGCAGTACTTC
few	TRBD1	TRBV9	TRBJ1-6	CASSPWGTAVNSPLHF	TGTGCCAGCAGCCCCTGGGGGACAGCGGTAAATTCACCCCTCCACTTT
few	NA	TRBV5-1	TRBJ2-1	CASSLDGRGYNEQFF	TGCGCCAGCAGCTTGGACGGGAGAGGCTACAATGAGCAGTTCTTC
few	TRBD2	TRBV25-1	TRBJ2-3	CASSEASGVRTDTQYF	TGTGCCAGCAGTGAGGCTAGCGGAGTTCGGACAGATACGCAGTATTTT
NA	NA	TRBV28	TRBJ1-2	CASSWGRDYGYTF	TGTGCCAGCTCATGGGGGCGCGACTATGGCTACACCTTC
NA	NA	TRBV18	TRBJ1-4	CASSPLRQGGEKLFF	TGTGCCAGCTCACCCTTGAGGCAGGGAGGTGAAAAACTGTTTTTT
NA	TRBD1	TRBV5-1	TRBJ2-5	CASGDRGHQETQYF	TGCGCCAGCGGGGACAGGGGACACCAAGAGACCCAGTACTTC
NA	NA	TRBV2	TRBJ2-7	CASSTQSYEQYF	TGTGCCAGCAGTACCCAGTCCTACGAGCAGTACTTC
few	NA	TRBV10-3	TRBJ1-2	CAISGSEFGGYTF	TGTGCCATCAGTGGCTCGGAGTTCGGGGGCTACACCTTC
NA	NA	TRBV15	TRBJ2-1	CATSRGNNEQFF	TGTGCCACCAGCAGAGGGAACAATGAGCAGTTCTTC